The text below deals with one T cell receptor beta chain. TCRdb keeps only in-frame clones here, not all; method: immunoSEQ multiplex PCR. The data show just over 60,000 clones, with less than 85% seen just once and 18% held by the top ten. The data were taken from a study of blood T cell repertoires in COVID-19. This CDR3 has 15 amino acids. Germline CDR1 KGHSH, CDR2 LQKENI. The V end was cut by 4 bases, the J end by 1 base, with 12 bases between. This sequence originates from a man aged 60 to 69 with acute or convalescent COVID-19. The sample taken for sequencing was peripheral blood. The gene calls are TRBV18 and TRBJ2-3, with D possibly being TRBD2 (6 bases). CDR3 sequence: CASSRETRRTDTQYF. The CDR3 nucleotides are TGTGCCAGCTCACGAGAGACTAGGCGCACAGATACGCAGTATTTT.